This TCR beta chain emerged from a study of T cell repertoires in cytomegalovirus infection. The overall study: Signatures in public TCR beta sequences pointed to both CMV infection and matching HLA type. Study-level results: Totalled public TCR beta family frequency picked out people who carried CMV plus the relevant HLA.

Ten or more counts support this clonotype. Its antigen is as yet unknown. The V and J ends lost 1 base and 3 bases respectively, with 11 bases between them. The CDR3 is made up of 15 amino acids. Germline V gives CDR1 SGHTA, CDR2 FQGNSA. In TCRdb, the reads were re-called with MiXCR into one record per CDR3 protein. This sample has 55,000 to 70,000 distinct CDR3 sequences, with 22% found just once. This TCR was sampled from a human donor in good health (CMV status not recorded). Some clones in this sample may be carry-over from other donors' samples. The sample was PBMCs, sequenced either directly or after in vitro stimulation (not recorded which). This rearrangement joins TRBV7-2 to TRBJ2-3, with unresolved D. The CDR3 region is CASSLDGTRTDTQYF. The DNA for the CDR3 is TGTGCCAGCAGCTTAGACGGAACGAGAACAGATACGCAGTATTTT.